One sample yielded the 30 T cell receptor beta chains listed below, sequenced in a study of blood T cell repertoires in COVID-19. The repertoire was sequenced with immunoSEQ multiplex PCR; TCRdb's copy has only in-frame clones and lacks some. The repertoire has under 250,000 clones, around 83% of them found once; the top ten carry 3% to 4%. The sequenced material came from peripheral blood. All receptors come from a young woman with acute or convalescent COVID-19.

This clone was seen a single time. The V call is TRBV30, the J call TRBJ1-1; 8 nucleotides match TRBD1. The germline CDR1 and CDR2 sequences are GTSNPN and SVGIG (reference sequence). Trimming cost V 1 base and J 1 base; bases outside gene matches: 5. The CDR3 length is 15 residues. The CDR3 loop reads CAWSEGQGWNTEAFF. CDR3 coding DNA: TGTGCCTGGAGTGAAGGACAGGGTTGGAACACTGAAGCTTTCTTT.

This clone was recorded a few times. Distinct nucleotide sequences in the sample also encode this CDR3. The rearrangement links TRBV27 to TRBJ2-1, with 9 bases that match TRBD1. V lost 5 bases and J lost 2; bases outside the gene matches: 4. The CDR3 is 15 amino acids. The germline gives CDR1 MNHEY, CDR2 SMNVEV (reference sequence). In DNA form, the CDR3 reads TGTGCCAGCAGTCCGAGGACAGGGGCCTACAATGAGCAGTTCTTC. Amino acids: CASSPRTGAYNEQFF.

This chain connects TRBV19 to TRBJ1-5; no clear D. The germline CDR1 and CDR2 sequences are LNHDA and SQIVND (reference sequence). The CDR3 has 14 residues. The ends were cut back, 3 bases at V and 0 bases at J, with 6 bases in the middle. The CDR3 is CASSILYSNQPQHF. CDR3 DNA: TGTGCCAGTAGTATCCTGTATAGCAATCAGCCCCAGCATTTT.

The chain has TRBV28 and TRBJ2-3, with 8 bases aligning to TRBD1. V lost 6 bases and J lost 3; bases outside the gene matches: 5. This CDR3 contains 14 residues. The germline CDR1 and CDR2 sequences are MDHEN and SYDVKM. CDR3 DNA sequence: TGTGCCAGCAGCTGGACAGGGATGACAGATACGCAGTATTTT. Translation gives CASSWTGMTDTQYF.

This chain uses TRBV5-1 with TRBJ2-3; D might be TRBD2 (6 bases). This CDR3 comprises 20 residues. Germline CDR1 and CDR2: SGHRS and YFSETQ. Trimming took off 3 bases at V and 0 bases at J, with 26 bases between the two ends. The CDR3, as DNA: TGCGCCAGCAGCTCTCTGGGTAGCGGAGAAATTACTTCTAGCACAGATACGCAGTATTTT. Its translation: CASSSLGSGEITSSTDTQYF.

The CDR3 nucleotides are TGCAGCGTTGAGGGGGACTCTGGCACTGAAGCTTTCTTT. Translating gives CSVEGDSGTEAFF. The chain recombines TRBV29-1 with TRBJ1-1, with D possibly TRBD1 on 5 matching bases. This CDR3 has 13 amino acids. Trimming took off 3 bases at V and 4 bases at J, with 12 bases between the two ends. Per the germline V gene, CDR1 is SQVTM and CDR2 is ANQGSEA. Variable domain in full (rest from reference TRBV29-1 and TRBJ1-1): SAVISQKPSRDICQRGTSLTIQCQVDSQVTMMFWYRQQPGQSLTLIATANQGSEATYESGFVIDKFPISRPNLTFSTLTVSNMSPEDSSIYLCSVEGDSGTEAFFGQGTRLTVV.

This clone was counted only a few times. The rearrangement joins TRBV7-2 to TRBJ1-1; 9 nucleotides line up with TRBD1. V lost 6 bases, J lost 3 bases, and 2 bases stayed unmatched. Germline-derived CDR1 and CDR2 are SGHTA and FQGNSA. The CDR3 runs 13 residues. In DNA, the CDR3 is TGTGCCAGCAGTCGGACAGGGGACACTGAAGCTTTCTTT. Protein: CASSRTGDTEAFF.

This sequence joins TRBV27 and TRBJ1-5; 7 nucleotides align to TRBD1. Losses at the gene ends were 4 bases for V and 4 bases for J; bases not matched to a gene: 16. This CDR3 is built from 18 residues. Germline V lookup: CDR1 MNHEY, CDR2 SMNVEV (reference sequence). DNA of the CDR3: TGTGCCAGCAGTTCTCAAAATCTTTTCGGGACAGAGAATCAGCCCCAGCATTTT. This encodes CASSSQNLFGTENQPQHF.

The chain uses TRBV20-1 and TRBJ2-1; 10 nucleotides align to TRBD2. The germline V gene has CDR1 DFQATT and CDR2 SNEGSKA (reference sequence). The CDR3 is 14 residues long. Germline trimming cut 3 bases from V and 6 bases from J; bases unmatched to any gene: 5. CDR3 region: CSASRTSGPNEQFF. As DNA, the CDR3 is TGCAGTGCTAGTCGGACTAGCGGCCCCAATGAGCAGTTCTTC.

V is TRBV28 and J is TRBJ1-2, with 7 bases lining up with TRBD1. CDR1 is MDHEN, CDR2 SYDVKM, per germline. The CDR3 sequence is 14 residues long. The V segment lost 6 bases and the J segment 4 bases; nucleotides outside the gene matches: 8. The CDR3 DNA reads TGTGCCAGCAGGATCACAGGGGAACCCTATGGCTACACCTTC. It is translated as CASRITGEPYGYTF.

V and J are TRBV4-3 and TRBJ2-5; perhaps TRBD2 as D (6 bases). Between the trimmed V and J ends, which lost 0 bases and 4 bases, there was a span of 9 bases. Germline CDR1 and CDR2: LGHNA and YSLEER. There are 14 residues in the CDR3. The CDR3 reads CASSQDAGRETQYF. CDR3 DNA sequence: TGCGCCAGCAGCCAAGATGCGGGACGAGAGACCCAGTACTTC.

The chain recombines TRBV6-5 with TRBJ2-1; D unresolved. The CDR3 loop spans 14 amino acids. Deletions cut 5 bases from V and 2 bases from J, with 10 bases between. Germline CDR1 reads MNHEY; CDR2 reads SVGAGI. The CDR3 bases are TGTGCCAGCAGTCGCGAGAACGCCTACAATGAGCAGTTCTTC. Amino acid sequence: CASSRENAYNEQFF.

The J gene is TRBJ1-2, the V gene TRBV27; no clear D. CDR3 size: 12 residues. V was pared by 6 bases and J by 7 bases, with 12 bases between. The germline gives CDR1 MNHEY, CDR2 SMNVEV (reference sequence). CDR3 protein: CASRGGGLGYTF. In nucleotides, the CDR3 is TGTGCCAGCAGAGGAGGAGGGCTTGGCTACACCTTC.

The chain is built from TRBV9 and TRBJ1-4; TRBD1 aligns across 7 bases. V shed 6 bases, J shed 3 bases, and the junction held 5 bases outside the gene matches. Germline-derived CDR1 and CDR2 are SGDLS and YYNGEE. CDR3 length: 14 residues. The CDR3 loop reads CASTAGTANEKLFF. The CDR3 DNA reads TGTGCCAGCACCGCCGGGACAGCTAATGAAAAACTGTTTTTT.

This rearrangement joins TRBV2 to TRBJ1-6; 9 bases map to TRBD1. V lost 5 bases, J lost 8 bases, and 4 bases stayed unmatched. The germline CDR1 and CDR2 sequences are SNHLY and FYNNEI. The CDR3 is 14 residues long. Written as DNA, the CDR3 is TGTGCCAGCAGTAGACAGGGGGTTGATTCACCCCTCCACTTT. Residues: CASSRQGVDSPLHF.

CDR3 sequence reads: CASSFEGTEAFF. The CDR3 bases are TGTGCCAGCAGTTTTGAGGGAACTGAAGCTTTCTTT. J is TRBJ1-1 and V is TRBV27; D is unresolved. Germline lookup yields CDR1 MNHEY and CDR2 SMNVEV (reference sequence). The CDR3 is made up of 12 amino acids. Trimming stripped 3 bases from V and 5 bases from J, with 7 bases between.

This clone has only a few counts. This rearrangement joins TRBV7-2 to TRBJ1-1; maybe TRBD1 (5 bases). The V end was cut by 5 bases, the J end by 3 bases, with 13 bases between. The CDR3 consists of 14 residues. Germline V lookup: CDR1 SGHTA, CDR2 FQGNSA. DNA for the CDR3: TGTGCCAGCAGCCGCTTTCGGGGGGACACTGAAGCTTTCTTT. Protein: CASSRFRGDTEAFF.

The table lists this clone with a few counts. The chain uses TRBV27 and TRBJ1-4; TRBD1 is a possible D gene (5 bases). V was pared by 3 bases and J by 6 bases, with 11 bases between. This CDR3 is 14 amino acids long. Germline CDR1 MNHEY, CDR2 SMNVEV (reference sequence). The CDR3: CASSFRQGHEKLFF. The CDR3 DNA reads TGTGCCAGCAGTTTTAGGCAGGGCCATGAAAAACTGTTTTTT.

The chain joins TRBV9 to TRBJ2-3; TRBD2 matches at 15 bases. This CDR3 comprises 18 residues. V dropped 2 bases and J dropped 4; count of bases not matched to a gene: 8. CDR1 and CDR2 from the germline V gene are SGDLS and YYNGEE. CDR3 sequence (DNA): TGTGCCAGCAGCGTCTTAGGACTAGCGGGAGGGGACGCAGATACGCAGTATTTT. It encodes CASSVLGLAGGDADTQYF.

The CDR3: CASSESWQGSYNEQFF. CDR3 nucleotides: TGCGCCAGCAGTGAGTCTTGGCAGGGTTCCTACAATGAGCAGTTCTTC. V is TRBV10-1 and J is TRBJ2-1, with D possibly matching TRBD1 (5 bases). V dropped 0 bases and J dropped 1 base, with 10 bases sitting between them. The CDR3 totals 16 residues. In germline, CDR1 is WNHNN, CDR2 SYGVQD (reference sequence).

V and J are TRBV7-6 and TRBJ2-1; 10 nucleotides line up with TRBD2. The CDR3 contains 15 residues. Germline assignment: CDR1 SGHVS and CDR2 FNYEAQ. J was trimmed by 6 bases and V by 5 bases; bases with no gene match: 7. Here the CDR3 DNA reads TGTGCCAGCAGCCAGAGCGGGAGGGGCCTCAATGAGCAGTTCTTC. It yields the protein CASSQSGRGLNEQFF.

The rearrangement uses TRBV15 and TRBJ2-5; 7 bases map to TRBD1. The CDR3 length is 16 residues. CDR1 LNHNV and CDR2 YYDKDF come from the germline V gene (reference sequence). V gave up 1 base and J gave up 1 base; unmatched junction bases: 6. CDR3 sequence: CATSRGGDRPQETQYF. The CDR3, as DNA: TGTGCCACCAGCAGAGGAGGGGACAGACCCCAAGAGACCCAGTACTTC.

V is TRBV7-2 and J is TRBJ2-1, with 11 bases fitting TRBD2. Germline CDR1 and CDR2: SGHTA and FQGNSA. V lost 2 bases to trimming and J lost 7 bases; unmatched junction nucleotides: 4. The CDR3 is made up of 15 amino acids. DNA of the CDR3: TGTGCCAGCAGCTTAAGTCTAGCGGGAGGTAATGAGCAGTTCTTC. It specifies CASSLSLAGGNEQFF.

This chain uses TRBV12-3 or TRBV12-4 with TRBJ2-7, with D hard to call. The CDR3 extends over 13 amino acids. Trimming removed 3 bases at V and 2 bases at J, with 8 bases between. The chain's CDR3 is CASSFSIPYEQYF. The CDR3 DNA follows: TGTGCCAGCAGTTTCAGTATACCCTACGAGCAGTACTTC.

The count of this clone is one. The V call is TRBV18, the J call TRBJ1-2; tentatively, D is TRBD1 (5 bases). The V and J ends lost 0 bases and 5 bases respectively, with 13 bases between them. Germline CDR1 reads KGHSH; CDR2 reads LQKENI. The CDR3 is 15 residues long. The CDR3 nucleotides are TGTGCCAGCTCACCACCGACCGACAGCTATTATGGCTACACCTTC. This gives the protein CASSPPTDSYYGYTF.

CDR3 sequence (DNA): TGCAGCGTTGCGGGGGGTGCCGGGGAGCTGTTTTTT. Its translation: CSVAGGAGELFF. The genes are TRBV29-1 and TRBJ2-2; TRBD2 aligns across 7 bases. There are 12 residues in the CDR3. V was clipped by 4 bases and J by 6 bases; unmatched bases: 2. Germline V gives CDR1 SQVTM, CDR2 ANQGSEA.

The chain combines TRBV29-1 with TRBJ2-7, with 10 bases matching TRBD2. CDR3 length: 15 amino acids. Losses at the gene ends were 2 bases for V and 0 bases for J; bases not matched to a gene: 4. Germline V gene sequence: CDR1 SQVTM, CDR2 ANQGSEA. CDR3 sequence (DNA): TGCAGCGTTGAATGGGCTAGCGGGAGCTCCTACGAGCAGTACTTC. It is translated as CSVEWASGSSYEQYF.

The genes are TRBV28 and TRBJ2-7, with TRBD1 identical over 7 bases. The CDR3 runs 15 residues. Germline V gives CDR1 MDHEN, CDR2 SYDVKM. V was pared by 6 bases and J by 2 bases, with 10 bases of the junction left unmatched. This CDR3 reads CASRPYRGPTYEQYF. The CDR3 nucleotides read TGTGCCAGCAGGCCCTACAGGGGCCCCACCTACGAGCAGTACTTC.

The rearrangement joins TRBV11-3 to TRBJ2-5; D might be TRBD2 (6 bases). Germline V gene sequence: CDR1 SGHNT, CDR2 YENEEA. The length of the CDR3 is 15 residues. Trimming stripped 1 base from V and 1 base from J, with 10 bases between. The CDR3 protein is CASSLAGGAQETQYF. In DNA, the CDR3 is TGTGCCAGCAGCTTAGCGGGCGGGGCCCAAGAGACCCAGTACTTC. Full variable domain (rest looked up from reference TRBV11-3 and TRBJ2-5): EAGVVQSPRYKIIEKKQPVAFWCNPISGHNTLYWYLQNLGQGPELLIRYENEEAVDDSQLPKDRFSAERLKGVDSTLKIQPAELGDSAVYLCASSLAGGAQETQYFGPGTRLLVL.

Here the CDR3 DNA reads TGCGCCAGCAGCCAAGTGGGGGGAGGGGAGACCCAGTACTTC. It encodes CASSQVGGGETQYF. The gene calls are TRBV4-1 and TRBJ2-5; 7 bases are shared with TRBD2. V was clipped by 1 base and J by 5 bases; unmatched bases: 4. CDR3 length: 14 amino acids. Germline V gene lookup returns CDR1 MGHRA and CDR2 YSYEKL.